The entry below gives a single T cell receptor beta chain sequence along with its context. TCRdb's copy holds only in-frame clones and misses some; the assay was immunoSEQ multiplex PCR. The data show 97,000 or so clones, approximately 80% seen once. The data were obtained in a study of blood T cell repertoires in COVID-19. Germline V gene lookup returns CDR1 MDHEN and CDR2 SYDVKM. The CDR3 length is 14 residues. Trimming cost V 3 bases and J 4 bases, with 12 bases left between them. This sequence was found in a man aged 70-80 years with acute or convalescent COVID-19. The chain combines TRBV28 with TRBJ1-2; tentatively, D is TRBD1 (6 bases). Sequencing used peripheral blood. Here the CDR3 DNA reads TGTGCCAGCAGTTTTCTAGGACAGCTCTATGGCTACACCTTC. The encoded protein is CASSFLGQLYGYTF.